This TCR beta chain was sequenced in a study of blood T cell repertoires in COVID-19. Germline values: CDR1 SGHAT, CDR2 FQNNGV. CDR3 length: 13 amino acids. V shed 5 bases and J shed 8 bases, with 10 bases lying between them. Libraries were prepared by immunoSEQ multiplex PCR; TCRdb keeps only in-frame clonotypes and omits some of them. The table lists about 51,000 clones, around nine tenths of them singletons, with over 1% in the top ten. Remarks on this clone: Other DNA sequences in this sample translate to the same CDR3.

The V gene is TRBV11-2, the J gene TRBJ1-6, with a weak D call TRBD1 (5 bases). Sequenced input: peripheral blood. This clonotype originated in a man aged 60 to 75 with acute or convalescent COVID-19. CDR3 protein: CASSPSGDSPLHF. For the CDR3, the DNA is TGTGCCAGCAGCCCATCGGGGGATTCACCCCTCCACTTT.